This entry is about one TCR beta chain. Its antigen target is currently unknown. Nothing much larger sits one base from this clone, and base qualities are not available. Participants in the prospective study were enrolled through a virtual design, were aged roughly 18 to 100 years, and lived in 20 to 30 United States geographic areas. To assign participants to cohorts, the prospective study relied on clinical history that participants themselves reported in a screening survey and a study questionnaire. Mobile phlebotomists in the prospective study collected whole blood, serum and a nasopharyngeal or oropharyngeal swab from every participant. Over an approximately two-month period, participants in the prospective study had the option of providing additional blood draws and questionnaires. Prospective study blood samples were shipped either frozen or at room temperature before DNA extraction. The data derive from a study of blood T cell repertoires in COVID-19 (dated by TCRdb to about 2020). General notes on the study: Recovered participants in ImmuneRACE Cohort 3 were defined by two consecutive negative NP/OP PCR tests, clearance by a healthcare professional, or resolution of symptoms. The prospective study material was composed of cDNA or gDNA derived from T cells, B-cell-depleted T cells, or PBMCs. Samples covering the acute and convalescent phases of COVID-19 were provided by collaborators in the United States, Italy and Spain. Samples were obtained from the ongoing ImmuneRACE study (first 160 participants) and from 1,200 or so subjects provided by 6 global collaborators. The repertoires were released in a freely available public database meant as a resource for research on the immune response to SARS-CoV-2. Sample metadata almost always included a de-identified subject ID, COVID-19 status, age in years and sex. Subjects who had been exposed to COVID-19, were actively infected with it, or had recovered from it provided the deeply sampled blood TCRbeta repertoires that made up the dataset. HLA class I and class II types, where available, came from metadata supplied by the sample provider rather than from assay-based typing. Study-level results and caveats: The amount of clinical and demographic metadata varied by source and participant and was provided uncurated.

CDR1 and CDR2, per the germline V gene, are SGHRS and YFSETQ. The CDR3 holds 16 amino acids from the cysteine to the phenylalanine. The retained sequence is limited to the CDR3, 48 bases, with the frame set at the first base. The V end gives up 4 bases and the J end 3 bases, leaving 8 bases in the junction not matched to a gene. The immunoSEQ Assay, a bias-controlled multiplex PCR, was used to amplify TCRbeta CDR3 regions from genomic DNA. The original methods were these. Nucleated cell counts per sample were estimated from amplification of reference gene primers within the assay. Sequence reads were collapsed and filtered to measure the absolute abundance of every unique TCRbeta CDR3 rearrangement. Productive Simpson clonality was computed per sample as the square root of Simpson's diversity index over productive rearrangements. TCRdb provides this immuneACCESS table in a form limited to in-frame rearrangements. Some clones are lacking; in checked studies, under half of them reflect an unresolved V gene, and why the rest are absent is not known. Clonal size and the V and J genes are those of that table, whereas D and trimming came from the DNA. Here the sample has more than 120,000 clones; about 87% occur a single time. The ten largest account for more than 3% of the sample.

The sequence was obtained from a man aged 45 to 65 in a cohort exposed to, infected with or recovered from COVID-19 (not recorded which). The sequencing sample was made of PBMCs or T cells enriched from blood (not recorded which). The chain is made from TRBV5-1 and TRBJ2-4; 9 nucleotides in the junction match TRBD1. The DNA sequence is TGCGCCAGCAGCCCGGGGACAGGGCTAGTCAAAAACATTCAGTACTTC. This codes for CASSPGTGLVKNIQYF.